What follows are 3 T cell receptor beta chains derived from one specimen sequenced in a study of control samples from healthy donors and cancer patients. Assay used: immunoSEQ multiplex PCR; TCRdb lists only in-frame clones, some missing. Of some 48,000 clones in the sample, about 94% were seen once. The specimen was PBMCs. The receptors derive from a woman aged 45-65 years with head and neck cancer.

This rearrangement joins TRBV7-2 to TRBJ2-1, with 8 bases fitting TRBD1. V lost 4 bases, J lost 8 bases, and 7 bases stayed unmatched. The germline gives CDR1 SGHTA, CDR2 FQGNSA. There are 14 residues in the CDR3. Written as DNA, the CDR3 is TGTGCCAGCAGCTCCTGGACAGGGAAGGATGAGCAGTTCTTC. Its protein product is CASSSWTGKDEQFF.

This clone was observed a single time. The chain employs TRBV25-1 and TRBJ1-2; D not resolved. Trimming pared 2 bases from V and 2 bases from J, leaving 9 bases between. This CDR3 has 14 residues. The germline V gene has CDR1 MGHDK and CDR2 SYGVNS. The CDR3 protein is CASSEGVPNYGYTF. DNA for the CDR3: TGTGCCAGCAGTGAAGGCGTGCCGAACTATGGCTACACCTTC.

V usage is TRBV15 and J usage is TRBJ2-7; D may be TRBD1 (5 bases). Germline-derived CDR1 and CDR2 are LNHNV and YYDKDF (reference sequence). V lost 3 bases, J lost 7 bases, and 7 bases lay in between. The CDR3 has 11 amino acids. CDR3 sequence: CATSSKGEQYF. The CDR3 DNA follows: TGTGCCACCAGCAGTAAGGGGGAGCAGTACTTC.